This TCR beta chain derives from a study of CD8 T cells in Susac syndrome. J gave up 3 bases and V 5 bases, and 7 bases lay outside the gene matches. Germline V gene lookup returns CDR1 DFQATT and CDR2 SNEGSKA (reference sequence). CDR3 size: 13 residues. About 0.5 to 1 ug RNA was reverse transcribed with random hexamers. Across 54 Vbeta and 13 Jbeta, immunoSEQ multiplex PCR amplified TCR beta CDR3. From the immunoSEQ multiplex PCR reads, TCRdb called clonotypes with MiXCR, one entry per CDR3 protein. The sample has more than 100,000 distinct CDR3 sequences, around 80% seen once. There are a few counts of this clonotype. Its target is not known. Study conclusions and caveats: TCR sequencing and HLA analysis covered a relatively small number of individuals.

The sequenced target, TCR beta, came from blood CD8+ and CD4+ T cells. Both CD4+ and CD8+ T cells were negatively isolated, and TEMRA cells underwent FACS enrichment. V usage is TRBV20-1 and J usage is TRBJ2-7; the match to TRBD2 covers 7 bases. Specimen: CD8+ T cells from PBMCs. The source is a human donor with multiple sclerosis. For the CDR3, the DNA is TGCAGTGCTGGGGAGGGACGAGGCTACGAGCAGTACTTC. Its translation: CSAGEGRGYEQYF.